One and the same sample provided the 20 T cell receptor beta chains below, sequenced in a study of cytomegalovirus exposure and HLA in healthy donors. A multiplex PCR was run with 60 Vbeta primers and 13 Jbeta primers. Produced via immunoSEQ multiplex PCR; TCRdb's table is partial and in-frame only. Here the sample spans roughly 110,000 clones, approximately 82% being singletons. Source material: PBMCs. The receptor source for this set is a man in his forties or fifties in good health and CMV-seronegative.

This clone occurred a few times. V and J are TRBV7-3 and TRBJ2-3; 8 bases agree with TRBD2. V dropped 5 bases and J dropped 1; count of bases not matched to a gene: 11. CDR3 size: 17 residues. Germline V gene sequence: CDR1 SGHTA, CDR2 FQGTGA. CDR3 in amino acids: CASSKYGGALGTDTQYF. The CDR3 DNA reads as TGTGCCAGCAGCAAATACGGGGGGGCTTTGGGCACAGATACGCAGTATTTT. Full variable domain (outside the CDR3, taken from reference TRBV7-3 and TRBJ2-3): GAGVSQTPSNKVTEKGKYVELRCDPISGHTALYWYRQSLGQGPEFLIYFQGTGAADDSGLPNDRFFAVRPEGSVSTLKIQRTERGDSAVYLCASSKYGGALGTDTQYFGPGTRLTVL.

In DNA form, the CDR3 reads TGTGCCAGCAGCGTAGCCCAGGGATTGGGGACTGAAGCTTTCTTT. Amino acids: CASSVAQGLGTEAFF. The chain employs TRBV9 and TRBJ1-1, with a tentative D call TRBD1 (5 bases). The CDR3 length is 15 residues. Trimming removed 0 bases from V and 5 bases from J, with 14 bases in between. From germline, CDR1 is SGDLS and CDR2 YYNGEE.

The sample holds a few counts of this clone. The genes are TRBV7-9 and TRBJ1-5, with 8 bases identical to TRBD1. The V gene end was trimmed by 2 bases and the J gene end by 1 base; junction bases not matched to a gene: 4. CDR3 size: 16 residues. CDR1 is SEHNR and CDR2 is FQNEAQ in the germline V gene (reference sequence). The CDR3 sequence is CASSLYGQGSNQPQHF. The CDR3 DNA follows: TGTGCCAGCAGCTTATATGGACAGGGAAGCAATCAGCCCCAGCATTTT. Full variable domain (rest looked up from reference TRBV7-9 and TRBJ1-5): DTGVSQNPRHKITKRGQNVTFRCDPISEHNRLYWYRQTLGQGPEFLTYFQNEAQLEKSRLLSDRFSAERPKGSFSTLEIQRTEQGDSAMYLCASSLYGQGSNQPQHFGDGTRLSIL.

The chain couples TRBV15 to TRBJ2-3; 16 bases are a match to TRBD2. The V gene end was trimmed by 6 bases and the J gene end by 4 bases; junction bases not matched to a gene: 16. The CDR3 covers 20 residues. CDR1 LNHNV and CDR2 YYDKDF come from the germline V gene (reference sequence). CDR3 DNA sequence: TGTGCCACCAGTACTTACGGGACCGGGACTAGCGGGGGGGCTTCAGATACGCAGTATTTT. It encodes CATSTYGTGTSGGASDTQYF.

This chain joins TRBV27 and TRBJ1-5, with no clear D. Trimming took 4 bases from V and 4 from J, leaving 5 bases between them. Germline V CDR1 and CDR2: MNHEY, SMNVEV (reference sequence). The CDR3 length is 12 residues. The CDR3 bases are TGTGCCAGCAGTTATTTAAATCAGCCCCAGCATTTT. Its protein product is CASSYLNQPQHF.

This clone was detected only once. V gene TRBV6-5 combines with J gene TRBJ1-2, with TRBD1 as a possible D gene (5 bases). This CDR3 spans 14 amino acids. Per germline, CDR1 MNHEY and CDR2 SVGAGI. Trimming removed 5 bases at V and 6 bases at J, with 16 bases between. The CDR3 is CASSPATAPDGYTF. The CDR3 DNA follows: TGTGCCAGCAGTCCGGCGACAGCGCCGGATGGCTACACCTTC.

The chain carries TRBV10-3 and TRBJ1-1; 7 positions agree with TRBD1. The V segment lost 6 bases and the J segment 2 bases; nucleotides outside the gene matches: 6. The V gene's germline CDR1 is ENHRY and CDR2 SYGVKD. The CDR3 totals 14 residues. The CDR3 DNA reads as TGTGCCATCAGAGGCCGGGACAGCAACACTGAAGCTTTCTTT. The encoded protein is CAIRGRDSNTEAFF.

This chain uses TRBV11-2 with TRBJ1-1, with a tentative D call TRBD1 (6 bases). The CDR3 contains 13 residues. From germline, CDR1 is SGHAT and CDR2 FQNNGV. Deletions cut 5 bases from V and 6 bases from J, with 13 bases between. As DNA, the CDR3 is TGTGCCAGCAGCCGGCCAGGGGAAGCTGAAGCTTTCTTT. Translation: CASSRPGEAEAFF.

The CDR3 here is CASSMSGGPGSYEQYF. Here the CDR3 DNA reads TGTGCCAGTAGTATGTCGGGGGGCCCTGGCTCCTACGAGCAGTACTTC. V usage is TRBV19 and J usage is TRBJ2-7, with a possible D match to TRBD2 (7 bases). This CDR3 region has 16 residues. V gave up 3 bases and J gave up 0 bases, with 15 bases separating them. From germline, CDR1 is LNHDA and CDR2 SQIVND (reference sequence).

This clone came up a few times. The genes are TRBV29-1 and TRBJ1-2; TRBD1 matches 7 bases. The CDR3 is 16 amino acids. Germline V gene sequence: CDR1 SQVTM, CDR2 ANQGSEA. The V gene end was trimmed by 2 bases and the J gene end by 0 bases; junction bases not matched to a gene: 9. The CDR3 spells CSVEFQGEEANYGYTF. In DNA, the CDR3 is TGCAGCGTTGAATTCCAGGGGGAAGAAGCTAACTATGGCTACACCTTC.

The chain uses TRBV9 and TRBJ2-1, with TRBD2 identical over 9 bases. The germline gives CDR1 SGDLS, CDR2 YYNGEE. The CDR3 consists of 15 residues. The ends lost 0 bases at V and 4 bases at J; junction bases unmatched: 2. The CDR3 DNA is TGTGCCAGCAGCGTAGGACTAGCGGTATACAATGAGCAGTTCTTC. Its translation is CASSVGLAVYNEQFF.

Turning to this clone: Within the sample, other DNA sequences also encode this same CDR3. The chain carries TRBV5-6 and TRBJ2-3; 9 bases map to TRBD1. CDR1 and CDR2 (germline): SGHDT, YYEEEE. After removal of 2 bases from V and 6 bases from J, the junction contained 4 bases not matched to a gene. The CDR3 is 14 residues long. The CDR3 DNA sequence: TGTGCCAGCAGCTTTACAGGGGGCGCGGATACGCAGTATTTT. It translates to CASSFTGGADTQYF.

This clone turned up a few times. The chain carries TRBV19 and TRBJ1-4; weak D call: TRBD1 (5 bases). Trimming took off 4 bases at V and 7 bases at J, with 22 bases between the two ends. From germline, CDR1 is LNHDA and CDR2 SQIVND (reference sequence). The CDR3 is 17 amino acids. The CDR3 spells CASSTGGLGLVGEKLFF. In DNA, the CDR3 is TGTGCCAGTAGTACCGGGGGTCTGGGGCTTGTCGGTGAAAAACTGTTTTTT.

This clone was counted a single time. The CDR3 here is CASSLQGVVYGYTF. The CDR3 DNA sequence: TGCGCCAGCAGCCTACAGGGGGTAGTCTATGGCTACACCTTC. The chain combines TRBV5-1 with TRBJ1-2, with 8 bases that match TRBD1. Losses at the gene ends were 4 bases for V and 4 bases for J; bases not matched to a gene: 6. The length of the CDR3 is 14 residues. In germline, CDR1 is SGHRS, CDR2 YFSETQ.

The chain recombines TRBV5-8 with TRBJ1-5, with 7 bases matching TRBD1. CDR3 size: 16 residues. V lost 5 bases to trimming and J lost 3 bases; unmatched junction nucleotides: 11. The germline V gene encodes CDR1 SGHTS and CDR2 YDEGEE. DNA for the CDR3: TGTGCCAGCAGTGGACAGGTTGTGGGGTCCAATCAGCCCCAGCATTTT. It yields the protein CASSGQVVGSNQPQHF.

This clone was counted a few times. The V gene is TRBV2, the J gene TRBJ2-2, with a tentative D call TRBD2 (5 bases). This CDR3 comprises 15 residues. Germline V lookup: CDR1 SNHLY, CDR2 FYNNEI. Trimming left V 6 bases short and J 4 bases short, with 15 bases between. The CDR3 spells CASRGSASPTGELFF. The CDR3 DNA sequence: TGTGCCAGCAGAGGGAGCGCTTCACCCACCGGGGAGCTGTTTTTT.

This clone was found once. The CDR3 here is CASSLVGGRDEQYF. CDR3 nucleotides: TGTGCCAGCAGCTTAGTCGGGGGGCGGGACGAGCAGTACTTC. The gene calls are TRBV7-8 and TRBJ2-7; TRBD2 might be the D (7 bases). Germline values: CDR1 SGHVS, CDR2 FQNEAQ. The CDR3 has 14 residues. The V end lost 1 base, the J end lost 5 bases, and 12 bases lay between the germline ends. The full variable domain, in which reference TRBV7-8 and TRBJ2-7 provide the parts outside the CDR3, is GAGVSQSPRYKVAKRGQDVALRCDPISGHVSLFWYQQALGQGPEFLTYFQNEAQLDKSGLPSDRFFAERPEGSVSTLKIQRTQQEDSAVYLCASSLVGGRDEQYFGPGTRLTVT.

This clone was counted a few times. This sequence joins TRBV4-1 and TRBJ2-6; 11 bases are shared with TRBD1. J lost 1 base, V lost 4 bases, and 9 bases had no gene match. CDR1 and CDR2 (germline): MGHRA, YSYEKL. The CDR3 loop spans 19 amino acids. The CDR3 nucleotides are TGCGCCAGCAGCCCCGATCCGGGACAGGGGGTTTCTGGGGCCAACGTCCTGACTTTC. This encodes CASSPDPGQGVSGANVLTF.

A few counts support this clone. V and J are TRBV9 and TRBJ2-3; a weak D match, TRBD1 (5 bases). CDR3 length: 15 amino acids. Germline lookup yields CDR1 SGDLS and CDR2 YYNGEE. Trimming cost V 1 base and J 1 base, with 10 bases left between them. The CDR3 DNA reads TGTGCCAGCAGCGTAACAATACAGGGCACAGATACGCAGTATTTT. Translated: CASSVTIQGTDTQYF.

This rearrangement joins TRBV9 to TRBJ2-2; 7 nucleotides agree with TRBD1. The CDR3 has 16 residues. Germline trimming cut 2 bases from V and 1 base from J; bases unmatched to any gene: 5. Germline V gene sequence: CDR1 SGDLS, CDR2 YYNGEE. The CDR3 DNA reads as TGTGCCAGCAGCGTTGGATGGACAGGGAACACCGGGGAGCTGTTTTTT. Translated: CASSVGWTGNTGELFF.